This TCR beta chain was captured in a study of PD-L1 blockade in urothelial cancer. The V gene's germline CDR1 is SNHLY and CDR2 FYNNEI. Trimming left V 7 bases short and J 5 bases short, with 12 bases between. This CDR3 has 12 residues. Time point indicated: peripheral blood 6 weeks after treatment start. Assay: immunoSEQ multiplex PCR; the TCRdb copy retains only in-frame clones and omits some. The sample contains 95,000 to 150,000 clones, about 82% of which appear only once. The TCR originated in a man aged 50 or older with urothelial cancer. The chain combines TRBV2 with TRBJ2-7, with D uncertain. The sample here was PBMCs, taken around atezolizumab (anti-PD-L1) treatment. The CDR3, as DNA: TGTGCCAGCATGAGGCAGTTGGACGAGCAGTACTTC. Protein: CASMRQLDEQYF.